These 3 T cell receptor beta chains came from one sample sequenced in a study of blood T cell repertoires in COVID-19. Assay used: immunoSEQ multiplex PCR; TCRdb lists only in-frame clones, some missing. The table includes about 290,000 clones, 89% detected once. Input material: peripheral blood. The receptor source for this set is a woman in her 30s with COVID-19, enrolled during active disease.

The rearrangement links TRBV5-1 to TRBJ1-2, with D tentatively TRBD1 (6 bases). Trimming stripped 1 base from V and 2 bases from J, with 15 bases between. CDR1 and CDR2 (germline): SGHRS, YFSETQ. The CDR3 contains 16 residues. As DNA, the CDR3 is TGCGCCAGCAGCTTGTTTGGTGGGACACGGAACTATGGCTACACCTTC. Its translation is CASSLFGGTRNYGYTF.

The V call is TRBV6-5, the J call TRBJ2-1; D is possibly TRBD2 (6 bases). The CDR3 runs 10 residues. Trimming shortened V by 10 bases and J by 11 bases, and 12 bases separated the two germline ends. CDR1 and CDR2 (germline): MNHEY, SVGAGI. The DNA for the CDR3 is TGTGCCATACGGGGGACCAAGCAGTTCTTC. Amino acids: CAIRGTKQFF.

The CDR3 is CASSSGTAEAFF. The DNA of the CDR3 is TGTGCCAGCAGCTCAGGGACAGCTGAAGCTTTCTTT. V gene TRBV7-2 combines with J gene TRBJ1-1; 7 bases map to TRBD1. This CDR3 spans 12 amino acids. J was trimmed by 6 bases and V by 4 bases; bases with no gene match: 2. Germline V gene sequence: CDR1 SGHTA, CDR2 FQGNSA.